The T cell receptor (beta chain) described here comes from a study of shared T cell receptors in the human thymus. TCRdb's copy holds only in-frame clones and misses some; the assay was immunoSEQ multiplex PCR. The data show approximately 490,000 clones, roughly 74% seen once. The CDR3 has 14 residues. CDR1 and CDR2 from the germline V gene are MNHNS and SASEGT. V lost 4 bases to trimming and J lost 7 bases; unmatched junction nucleotides: 4. This sample also belongs to another study, concerning human thymus T cells.

The TCR originated in a boy in the first two years of life with a congenital heart defect. What was sequenced was thymocytes. V gene TRBV6-1 combines with J gene TRBJ1-5, with 10 bases identical to TRBD1. As DNA, the CDR3 is TGTGCCAGCAGTGCGACAGGGGGCGAACAGCCCCAGCATTTT. It translates to CASSATGGEQPQHF.